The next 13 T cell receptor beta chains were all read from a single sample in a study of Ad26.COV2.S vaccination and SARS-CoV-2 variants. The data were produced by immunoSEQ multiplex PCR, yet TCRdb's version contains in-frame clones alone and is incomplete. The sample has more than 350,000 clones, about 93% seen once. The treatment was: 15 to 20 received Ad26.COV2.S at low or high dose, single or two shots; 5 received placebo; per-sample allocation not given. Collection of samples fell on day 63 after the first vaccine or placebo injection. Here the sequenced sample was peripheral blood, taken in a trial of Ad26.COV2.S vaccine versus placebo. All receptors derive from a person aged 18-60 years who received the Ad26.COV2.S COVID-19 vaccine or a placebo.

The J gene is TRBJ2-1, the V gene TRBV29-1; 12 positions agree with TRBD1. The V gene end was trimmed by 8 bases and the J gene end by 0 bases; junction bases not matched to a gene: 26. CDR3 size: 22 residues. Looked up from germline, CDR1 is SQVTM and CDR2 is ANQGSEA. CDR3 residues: CSLQTGTGGDREGLSSYNEQFF. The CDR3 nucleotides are TGCAGCTTGCAGACCGGGACAGGGGGCGATCGGGAGGGCCTCAGCTCCTACAATGAGCAGTTCTTC.

CDR3 DNA: TGTGCCAGCAGTCCGGCTGGAAACACCATATATTTT. Protein sequence: CASSPAGNTIYF. The chain couples TRBV6-5 to TRBJ1-3; the D is unclear. This CDR3 region has 12 residues. Germline V gene data show CDR1 as MNHEY and CDR2 as SVGAGI. V was pared by 5 bases and J by 2 bases, with 4 bases between.

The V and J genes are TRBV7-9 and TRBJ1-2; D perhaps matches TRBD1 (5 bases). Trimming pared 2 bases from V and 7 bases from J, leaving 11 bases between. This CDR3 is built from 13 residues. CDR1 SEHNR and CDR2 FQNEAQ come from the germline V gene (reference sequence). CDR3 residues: CASSLNGASGYTF. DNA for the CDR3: TGTGCCAGCAGCTTAAACGGGGCCAGTGGCTACACCTTC. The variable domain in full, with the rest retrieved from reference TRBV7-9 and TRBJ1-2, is DTGVSQNPRHKITKRGQNVTFRCDPISEHNRLYWYRQTLGQGPEFLTYFQNEAQLEKSRLLSDRFSAERPKGSFSTLEIQRTEQGDSAMYLCASSLNGASGYTFGSGTRLTVV.

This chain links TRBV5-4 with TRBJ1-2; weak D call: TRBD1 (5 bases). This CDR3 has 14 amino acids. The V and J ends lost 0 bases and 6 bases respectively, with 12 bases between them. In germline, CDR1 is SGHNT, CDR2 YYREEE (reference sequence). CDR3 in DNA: TGTGCCAGCAGCTTGGTGCAGGGAGTGGATGGCTACACCTTC. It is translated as CASSLVQGVDGYTF.

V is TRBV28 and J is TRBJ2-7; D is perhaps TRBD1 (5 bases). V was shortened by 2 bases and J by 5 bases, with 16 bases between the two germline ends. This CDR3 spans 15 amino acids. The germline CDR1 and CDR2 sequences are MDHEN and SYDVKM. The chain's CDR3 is CASSLPREIPHEQYF. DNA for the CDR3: TGTGCCAGCAGTTTACCCAGGGAAATCCCCCACGAGCAGTACTTC.

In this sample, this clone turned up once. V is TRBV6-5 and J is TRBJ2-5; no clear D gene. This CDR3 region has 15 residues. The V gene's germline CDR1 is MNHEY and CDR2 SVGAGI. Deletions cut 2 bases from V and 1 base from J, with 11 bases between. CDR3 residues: CASSYNGRTQETQYF. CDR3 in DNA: TGTGCCAGCAGTTACAACGGACGGACCCAAGAGACCCAGTACTTC.

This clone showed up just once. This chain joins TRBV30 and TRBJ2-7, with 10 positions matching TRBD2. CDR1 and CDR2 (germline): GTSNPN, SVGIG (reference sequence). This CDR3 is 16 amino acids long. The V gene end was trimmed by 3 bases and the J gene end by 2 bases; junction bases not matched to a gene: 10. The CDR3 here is CAWSARGTSVTYEQYF. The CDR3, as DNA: TGTGCCTGGAGCGCAAGAGGGACTAGCGTCACCTACGAGCAGTACTTC.

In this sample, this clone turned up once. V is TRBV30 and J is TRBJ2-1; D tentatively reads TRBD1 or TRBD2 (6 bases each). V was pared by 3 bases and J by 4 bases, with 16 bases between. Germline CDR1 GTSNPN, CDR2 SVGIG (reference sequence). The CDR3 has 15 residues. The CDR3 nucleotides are TGTGCCTGGAGAAGGGGGGCGGGTGGATACAATGAGCAGTTCTTC. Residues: CAWRRGAGGYNEQFF. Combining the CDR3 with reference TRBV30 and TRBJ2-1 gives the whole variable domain SQTIHQWPATLVQPVGSPLSLECTVEGTSNPNLYWYRQAAGRGLQLLFYSVGIGQISSEVPQNLSASRPQDRQFILSSKKLLLSDSGFYLCAWRRGAGGYNEQFFGPGTRLTVL.

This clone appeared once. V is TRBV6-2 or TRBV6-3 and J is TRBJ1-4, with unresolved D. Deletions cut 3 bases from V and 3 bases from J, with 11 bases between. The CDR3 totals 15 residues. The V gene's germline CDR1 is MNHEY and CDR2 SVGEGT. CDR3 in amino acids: CASSYWSQPNEKLFF. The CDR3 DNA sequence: TGTGCCAGCAGTTATTGGTCACAACCTAATGAAAAACTGTTTTTT.

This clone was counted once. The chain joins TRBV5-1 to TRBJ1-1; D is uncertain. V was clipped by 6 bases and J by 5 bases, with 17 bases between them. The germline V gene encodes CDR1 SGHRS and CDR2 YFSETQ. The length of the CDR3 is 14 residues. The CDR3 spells CASTPLPGETEAFF. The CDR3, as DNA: TGCGCCAGCACTCCTCTCCCTGGAGAGACTGAAGCTTTCTTT.

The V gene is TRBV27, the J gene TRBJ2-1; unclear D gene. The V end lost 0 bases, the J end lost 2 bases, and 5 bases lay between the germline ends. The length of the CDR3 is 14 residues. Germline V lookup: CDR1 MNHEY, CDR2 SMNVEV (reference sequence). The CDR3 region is CASSLSSTYNEQFF. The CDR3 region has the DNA TGTGCCAGCAGTTTATCGAGTACCTACAATGAGCAGTTCTTC.

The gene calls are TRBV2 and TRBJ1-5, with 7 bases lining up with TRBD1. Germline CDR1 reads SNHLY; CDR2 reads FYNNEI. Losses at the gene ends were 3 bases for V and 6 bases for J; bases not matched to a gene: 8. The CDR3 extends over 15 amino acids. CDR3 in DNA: TGTGCCAGCAGTGAGAACAGGGGTTCGGTTCAGCCCCAGCATTTT. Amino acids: CASSENRGSVQPQHF.

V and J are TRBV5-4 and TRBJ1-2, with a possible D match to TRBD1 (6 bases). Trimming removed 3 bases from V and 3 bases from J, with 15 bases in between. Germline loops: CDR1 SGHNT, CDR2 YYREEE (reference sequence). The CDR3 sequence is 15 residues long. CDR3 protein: CASSSEGGADYGYTF. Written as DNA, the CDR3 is TGTGCCAGCAGCTCCGAAGGGGGAGCTGACTATGGCTACACCTTC.